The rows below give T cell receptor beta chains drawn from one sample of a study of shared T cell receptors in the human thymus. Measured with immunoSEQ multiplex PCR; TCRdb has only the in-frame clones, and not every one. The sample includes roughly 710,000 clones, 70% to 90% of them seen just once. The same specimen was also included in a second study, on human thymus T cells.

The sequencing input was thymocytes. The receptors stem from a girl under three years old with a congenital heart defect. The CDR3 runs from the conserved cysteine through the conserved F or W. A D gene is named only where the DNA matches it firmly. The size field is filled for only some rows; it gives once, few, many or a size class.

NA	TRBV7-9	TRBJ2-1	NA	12	TGTGCCAGCAGCTCCCCCGACAATGAGCAGTTCTTC	CASSSPDNEQFF
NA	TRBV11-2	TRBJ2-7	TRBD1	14	TGTGCCAGCAGCTGGACAGGGGGTTCCTACGAGCAGTACTTC	CASSWTGGSYEQYF
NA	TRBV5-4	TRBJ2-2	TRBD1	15	TGTGCCAGCAGCTCCGACAGGGCGAACACCGGGGAGCTGTTTTTT	CASSSDRANTGELFF
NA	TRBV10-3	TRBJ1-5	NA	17	TGTGCCATCAGTGAGTCGCGGACGGGGGGGACCAATCAGCCCCAGCATTTT	CAISESRTGGTNQPQHF
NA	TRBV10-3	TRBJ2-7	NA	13	TGTGCCATCAGTGAGTCGAGAGGGGGGGTGTGGTACTTC	CAISESRGGVWYF
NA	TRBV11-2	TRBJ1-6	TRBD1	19	TGTGCCAGCAGCTCAAAGACAGGGTGGATAAGCTCCTATAATTCACCCCTCCACTTT	CASSSKTGWISSYNSPLHF
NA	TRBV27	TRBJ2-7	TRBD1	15	TGTGCCAGCAGTTCCGGGACAGGAACTGCCTACGAGCAGTACTTC	CASSSGTGTAYEQYF
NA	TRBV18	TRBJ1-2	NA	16	TGTGCCAGCTCACCACGGTCAGGGGAGGGTGAGGATGGCTACACCTTC	CASSPRSGEGEDGYTF
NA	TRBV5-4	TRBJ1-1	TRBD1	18	TGTGCCAGCACCCTGAGTGGACAGGGACCAGAGAGAGACACTGAAGCTTTCTTT	CASTLSGQGPERDTEAFF
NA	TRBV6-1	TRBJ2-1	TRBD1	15	TGTGCCAGCAGTGAATTCAGGGGGCGAGTAAATGAGCAGTTCTTC	CASSEFRGRVNEQFF
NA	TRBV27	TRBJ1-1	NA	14	TGTGCCAGCACCCCCACGCGGGGGAACACTGAAGCTTTCTTT	CASTPTRGNTEAFF
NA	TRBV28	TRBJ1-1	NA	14	TGTGCCAGCAGTTCTACCGGGGGGAACACTGAAGCTTTCTTT	CASSSTGGNTEAFF
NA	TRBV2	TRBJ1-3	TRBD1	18	TGTGCCAGCAGCCCCTCCGTCGGCAGGGGGAGCTCTGGAAACACCATATATTTT	CASSPSVGRGSSGNTIYF
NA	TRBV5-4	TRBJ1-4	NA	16	TGTGCCAGCAGCTTGGGATATAGGGAGCCTAATGAAAAACTGTTTTTT	CASSLGYREPNEKLFF
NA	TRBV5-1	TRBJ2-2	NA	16	TGCGCCAGCAGCGAACCGACAGGACTGAACACCGGGGAGCTGTTTTTT	CASSEPTGLNTGELFF
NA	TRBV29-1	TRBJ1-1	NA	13	TGCAGCGTTGAAGATGTGGGGGCCGGTGAAGCTTTCTTT	CSVEDVGAGEAFF
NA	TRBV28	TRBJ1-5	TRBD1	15	TGTGCCAGCAGTCCCCGGGACAGGGTTCTGCAGCCCCAGCATTTT	CASSPRDRVLQPQHF
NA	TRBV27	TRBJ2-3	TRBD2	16	TGTGCCAGCAGTGCAGGACTAGCGGGCATCACAGATACGCAGTATTTT	CASSAGLAGITDTQYF
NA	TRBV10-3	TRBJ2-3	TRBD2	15	TGTGCCATCAGACGGGGCAGGGAGGGTACAGATACGCAGTATTTT	CAIRRGREGTDTQYF
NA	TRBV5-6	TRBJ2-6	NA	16	TGTGCCAGCAGCGGGGGGTCTCACTCTGGGGCCAACGTCCTGACTTTC	CASSGGSHSGANVLTF
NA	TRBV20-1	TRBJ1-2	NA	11	TGCAGTGCGTCCGGGGACTATGGCTACACCTTC	CSASGDYGYTF
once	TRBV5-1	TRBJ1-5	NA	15	TGCGCCAGCAGCTTGGAGGGAGGGAGCAATCAGCCCCAGCATTTT	CASSLEGGSNQPQHF
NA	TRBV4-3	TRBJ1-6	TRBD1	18	TGCGCCAGCAGCCAAGAAATATCCAAGACAGGGTTGGATTCACCCCTCCACTTT	CASSQEISKTGLDSPLHF
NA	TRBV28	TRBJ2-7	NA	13	TGTGCCAGCAGTTTATCTCGGTACTACGAGCAGTACTTC	CASSLSRYYEQYF
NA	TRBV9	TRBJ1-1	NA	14	TGTGCCAGCAGCGTAGCTACCGTGAACACTGAAGCTTTCTTT	CASSVATVNTEAFF
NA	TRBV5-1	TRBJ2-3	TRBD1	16	TGCGCCAGCAGCCTACCCGACAGGGGCCTGACAGATACGCAGTATTTT	CASSLPDRGLTDTQYF
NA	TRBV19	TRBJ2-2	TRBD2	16	TGTGCCAGTAGTATGGATAGCGGGGGGCCGGGCGGGGAGCTGTTTTTT	CASSMDSGGPGGELFF
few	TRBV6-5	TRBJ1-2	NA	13	TGTGCCAGCAGTAGATCCGGAGCCTATGGCTACACCTTC	CASSRSGAYGYTF
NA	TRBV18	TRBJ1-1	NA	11	TGTGCCAGCTCACCGTTGGGCGAAGCTTTCTTT	CASSPLGEAFF
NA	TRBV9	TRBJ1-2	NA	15	TGTGCCAGCAGAATCCCCGGCGCGGGGAACTATGGCTACACCTTC	CASRIPGAGNYGYTF
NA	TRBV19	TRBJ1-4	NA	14	TGTGCCAGTAGTATGTGGCAGGCCAATGAAAAACTGTTTTTT	CASSMWQANEKLFF
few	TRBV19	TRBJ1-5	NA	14	TGTGCCAGTAGTATCGTAGCGGGGACGCAGCCCCAGCATTTT	CASSIVAGTQPQHF
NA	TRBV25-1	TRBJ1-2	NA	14	TGTGCCAGCAGGGCCGAGGGGGGGCCGGCTCGCTACACCTTC	CASRAEGGPARYTF
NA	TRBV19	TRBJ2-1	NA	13	TGTGCCAGTAGTGCTATCAGGGGCAATGAGCAGTTCTTC	CASSAIRGNEQFF
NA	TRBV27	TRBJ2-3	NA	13	TGTGCCAGCAGTTCCCGGCGGGCAGATACGCAGTATTTT	CASSSRRADTQYF
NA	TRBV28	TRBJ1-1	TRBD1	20	TGTGCCAGCAGTTCCGGACAGGGAAGAGGGCTGCTATTCATGAACACTGAAGCTTTCTTT	CASSSGQGRGLLFMNTEAFF
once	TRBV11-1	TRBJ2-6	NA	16	TGTGCCAGCAGCCAGAGACAGAGCTCCGGGGCCAACGTCCTGACTTTC	CASSQRQSSGANVLTF
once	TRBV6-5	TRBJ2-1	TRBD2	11	TGTGCCAGCACTAGCGGGGGGCCTCCTTTCTTC	CASTSGGPPFF
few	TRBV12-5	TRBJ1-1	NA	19	TGTGCTAGTGGCAGGGGCGCCAGCATTGGGAGGGACCTGGACACTGAAGCTTTCTTT	CASGRGASIGRDLDTEAFF
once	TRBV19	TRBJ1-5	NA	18	TGTGCCAGTAGTAGGGACACCCCGAGCGTTTATAGCAATCAGCCCCAGCATTTT	CASSRDTPSVYSNQPQHF
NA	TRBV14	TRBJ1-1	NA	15	TGTGCCAGCAGCCAAGAGGCAGGGCGAATCACTGAAGCTTTCTTT	CASSQEAGRITEAFF
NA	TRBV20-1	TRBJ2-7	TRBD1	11	TGCAGTGCAGGGACAGACTACGAGCAGTACTTC	CSAGTDYEQYF
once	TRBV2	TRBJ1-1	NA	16	TGTGCCAGCAGTGAAGCGGGCACAGAAAGGAACACTGAAGCTTTCTTT	CASSEAGTERNTEAFF
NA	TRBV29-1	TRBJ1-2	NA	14	TGCAGCCCCGGGGCGGGGGGTCAAGGGGGTGGCTACACCTTC	CSPGAGGQGGGYTF
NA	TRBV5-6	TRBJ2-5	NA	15	TGTGCCAGCAACCCCGGAATAGCGCTGCGGGAGACCCAGTACTTC	CASNPGIALRETQYF
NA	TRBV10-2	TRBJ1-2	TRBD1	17	TGCGCCAGCAGGAGATCGGACAGGGGAAGTGAGAACTATGGCTACACCTTC	CASRRSDRGSENYGYTF
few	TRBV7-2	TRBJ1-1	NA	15	TGTGCCAGCAGCTACCGACTAGTTCCGGACACTGAAGCTTTCTTT	CASSYRLVPDTEAFF